The rows below give T cell receptor beta chains drawn from one sample of a study of blood T cell repertoires in COVID-19. The method was immunoSEQ multiplex PCR; TCRdb's version includes in-frame clones alone and lacks a portion of them. The data contain around 250,000 clones, over 80% of them seen just once; the ten biggest clones take up approximately 1.3%. Sequencing was carried out using PBMCs or T cells enriched from blood (not recorded which). These receptors were collected from a human donor in a cohort exposed to, infected with or recovered from COVID-19 (not recorded which). The donor label of this sample is uncertain. The CDR3 runs from the conserved cysteine through the conserved F or W. The D gene is left open where the match is weak. Clone size is not always given. Where it is, it says once, few, many or a class for expanded clones.

D gene: NA
CDR3 length: 13
V gene: TRBV6-1
J gene: TRBJ1-3
clone size: NA
CDR3 protein: CASSFNSGNTIYF
CDR3 DNA: TGTGCCAGCAGTTTTAACTCTGGAAACACCATATATTTT

D gene: NA
CDR3 length: 12
V gene: TRBV19
J gene: TRBJ2-3
clone size: once
CDR3 protein: CASSLQPGTQYF
CDR3 DNA: TGTGCCAGTAGTCTGCAGCCGGGTACGCAGTATTTT

D gene: NA
CDR3 length: 15
V gene: TRBV2
J gene: TRBJ1-3
clone size: NA
CDR3 protein: CASSERDGRGNTIYF
CDR3 DNA: TGTGCCAGCAGTGAGCGGGACGGAAGGGGAAACACCATATATTTT

D gene: NA
CDR3 length: 14
V gene: TRBV18
J gene: TRBJ1-1
clone size: few
CDR3 protein: CASSLAGLNTEAFF
CDR3 DNA: TGTGCCAGCTCCCTCGCCGGGTTGAACACTGAAGCTTTCTTT

D gene: NA
CDR3 length: 14
V gene: TRBV6-5
J gene: TRBJ1-1
clone size: NA
CDR3 protein: CASSGFLSGTEAFF
CDR3 DNA: TGTGCCAGCTCGGGGTTTTTAAGTGGCACTGAAGCTTTCTTT

D gene: TRBD1
CDR3 length: 14
V gene: TRBV2
J gene: TRBJ1-2
clone size: once
CDR3 protein: CASSVPGQGGGYTF
CDR3 DNA: TGTGCCAGCAGTGTTCCGGGACAGGGGGGAGGCTACACCTTC

D gene: NA
CDR3 length: 16
V gene: TRBV7-9
J gene: TRBJ2-6
clone size: NA
CDR3 protein: CASTRQVEGGANVLTF
CDR3 DNA: TGTGCCAGCACAAGACAGGTGGAAGGGGGGGCCAACGTCCTGACTTTC

D gene: NA
CDR3 length: 15
V gene: TRBV5-4
J gene: TRBJ1-1
clone size: NA
CDR3 protein: CASSLSRQLNTEAFF
CDR3 DNA: TGTGCCAGCAGCTTGTCTCGACAGTTGAACACTGAAGCTTTCTTT

D gene: TRBD2
CDR3 length: 18
V gene: TRBV11-2
J gene: TRBJ2-2
clone size: NA
CDR3 protein: CASSLEGAGGPRTGELFF
CDR3 DNA: TGTGCCAGCAGCTTAGAGGGCGCGGGGGGGCCTCGGACCGGGGAGCTGTTTTTT

D gene: TRBD2
CDR3 length: 15
V gene: TRBV9
J gene: TRBJ2-1
clone size: NA
CDR3 protein: CASSALGGSYNEQFF
CDR3 DNA: TGTGCCAGCAGCGCCCTGGGGGGGTCCTACAATGAGCAGTTCTTC

D gene: TRBD1
CDR3 length: 14
V gene: TRBV6-6
J gene: TRBJ2-7
clone size: NA
CDR3 protein: CASSGGQARYEQYF
CDR3 DNA: TGTGCCAGCAGTGGCGGACAGGCGAGGTACGAGCAGTACTTC

D gene: NA
CDR3 length: 15
V gene: TRBV2
J gene: TRBJ1-5
clone size: NA
CDR3 protein: CASIRGAGSNQPQHF
CDR3 DNA: TGTGCCAGCATAAGGGGCGCGGGGAGCAATCAGCCCCAGCATTTT

D gene: NA
CDR3 length: 16
V gene: TRBV7-8
J gene: TRBJ1-4
clone size: NA
CDR3 protein: CASSYLELATNEKLFF
CDR3 DNA: TGTGCCAGCAGCTACCTCGAGTTAGCAACTAATGAAAAACTGTTTTTT

D gene: TRBD1
CDR3 length: 15
V gene: TRBV12-5
J gene: TRBJ1-2
clone size: NA
CDR3 protein: CASSLGVRGNYGYTF
CDR3 DNA: TGTGCTAGTAGCCTGGGGGTCAGGGGGAACTATGGCTACACCTTC

D gene: NA
CDR3 length: 17
V gene: TRBV4-1
J gene: TRBJ1-1
clone size: NA
CDR3 protein: CASSQGKGGVVGTEAFF
CDR3 DNA: TGCGCCAGCAGCCAAGGGAAGGGGGGGGTAGTGGGCACTGAAGCTTTCTTT

D gene: TRBD1
CDR3 length: 16
V gene: TRBV27
J gene: TRBJ1-5
clone size: NA
CDR3 protein: CASRGTGGRKVQPQHF
CDR3 DNA: TGTGCCAGCAGAGGGACAGGGGGCAGGAAGGTCCAGCCCCAGCATTTT

D gene: TRBD1
CDR3 length: 14
V gene: TRBV6-5
J gene: TRBJ2-5
clone size: NA
CDR3 protein: CASNPGTGQETQYF
CDR3 DNA: TGTGCCAGCAACCCCGGGACAGGACAAGAGACCCAGTACTTC

D gene: TRBD1
CDR3 length: 16
V gene: TRBV2
J gene: TRBJ1-2
clone size: NA
CDR3 protein: CASSEAAVWQGEDYTF
CDR3 DNA: TGTGCCAGCAGTGAAGCGGCGGTATGGCAGGGGGAGGACTACACCTTC

D gene: TRBD1
CDR3 length: 16
V gene: TRBV6-5
J gene: TRBJ2-3
clone size: NA
CDR3 protein: CASSYSKGARTDTQYF
CDR3 DNA: TGTGCCAGCAGTTACTCAAAGGGGGCCCGCACAGATACGCAGTATTTT

D gene: NA
CDR3 length: 16
V gene: TRBV18
J gene: TRBJ2-7
clone size: NA
CDR3 protein: CASSNSRTAVAYEQYF
CDR3 DNA: TGTGCCAGCTCTAACTCTAGGACAGCTGTTGCCTACGAGCAGTACTTC